This TCR beta chain emerged from a study of cytomegalovirus exposure and HLA in healthy donors (dated by TCRdb to the late 2010s). With respect to the entire study: In an earlier analysis of some 610 of the donors, 276 Gb of sequence data and 117 million unique TCR beta sequences from about 190 million T cells were reported. Roughly 300 gigabases of sequencing data and tens of millions of unique TCR sequences were included in an early release covering over 600 HLA-typed donors. Among the approximately 430 genotyped donors, approximately 82% belonged to the genetic ancestry cluster associated with self-reported Caucasian donors. The study aimed to test whether cataloging public T cell receptors could reveal signatures of past pathogen exposure. The study used immunosequencing to profile the T cell repertoires of under 700 subjects and linked those repertoires to cytomegalovirus serostatus. In addition to the first cohort of roughly 700 subjects, a separate validation cohort of 120 different subjects was used. To predict cytomegalovirus infection status, the study combined high-throughput TCR immunosequencing, statistical association of individual TCRs with disease status, and machine learning. To study patterns of TCR occurrence, a later analysis re-analyzed previously published TCR beta repertoires from 700 or so donors and added high-resolution HLA genotyping. The later analysis used no new phenotypic data to find candidate immune exposures, relying instead on TCR beta sequences and their occurrence across donors. To decide whether each TCR beta V gene segment behaved as functional or pseudogenic, an earlier analysis of approximately 590 of the donors relied on high-throughput TCR beta sequencing. Alongside the repertoire data, information on donor age, sex, ethnicity and CMV serostatus was compiled. Genome-wide SNP genotypes for about three fifths of the 666 donors were used in a later genetic analysis, which treated that subset as a discovery cohort. Every discovery cohort repertoire had been produced on one sequencing platform. HLA typing included class I and class II loci at four-digit resolution. Typing coverage differed by locus: A, B, C, DRB1 and DQB1 were typed in about 629-640 donors, DQA1 in about 500, DPA1 in approximately 610, and DPB1 in roughly 470. Because of strong linkage in the cohort, five DR-DQ haplotypes were treated as single units for association and clustering. Among some 410 genotyped donors of the cohort, an average of approximately 240,000 unique TCR beta nucleotide sequences was sequenced per donor, of which approximately 18% were non-productive.

Study-level results and caveats: In vitro tests confirmed that a few of the cytomegalovirus-associated TCR beta chains recognize cytomegalovirus antigens. In this cohort, only TCR beta chains were sequenced, and detectable features were limited by the absence of alpha or paired-chain data. Because counts were too low, under 20 rarely observed V segments, including chromosome 9 orphons, were left out of the earlier analysis of about 500 of the donors. A cluster of highly shared sequence variants was judged likely to represent a technical artifact of the sequencing pipeline. At a false discovery rate of 0.05, a later analysis linked about 17,000 TCR beta sequences to specific HLA alleles. In a later analysis, the rate of TCR association differed among HLA loci, with DRB1 alleles having the most associated TCRs and HLA-C alleles having the fewest. In a later analysis, HLA-associated TCR beta chains showed more clonal expansion and lower generation probabilities than non-associated chains that were equally common. Broadly in line with IMGT annotations, most TCR beta V segments showed up in productive rearrangements about 90% or about 30% of the time in an earlier analysis of 450 to 600 of the donors. A later analysis found that most CMV-associated TCR beta chains appeared HLA-restricted, with HLA associations seemingly driven largely by CMV exposure. Linkage disequilibrium might explain the correlated functional status among segregating V segments, but an unknown experimental factor could not be ruled out. An association between a missense DCLRE1C variant and V-gene and J-gene trimming of TCR beta chains was found in a later genetic analysis and replicated in an independent cohort. The classifier was reported to diagnose cytomegalovirus status with high specificity and sensitivity in both the original and validation cohorts. Compared with the approximately 670-donor mean, donors in an Asian-associated ancestry cluster had fewer N-insertions in productive TCRs, according to a later genetic analysis. The authors suggested that the approach could potentially be generalized to other disease states and immunological phenotypes. Immune exposure information for the cohort was limited to CMV serostatus. Sequencing depth was assumed to be roughly uniform across donors in the presence/absence analyses, though that assumption may not hold. The study gave a list of 150 to 200 TCR beta chains associated with cytomegalovirus. Most TCR sequences were observed very rarely across donors, whereas some public TCRs were present in many individuals. A further reported finding was that TCR beta sequences accurately predicted the HLA-A and HLA-B alleles for most subjects in the first cohort. The 87-base-pair reads could not distinguish some IMGT-functional V segments, including TRBV6-2 and TRBV6-3, so those segments were excluded. Strong co-occurrence of HLA alleles, especially DR and DQ, made assigning TCR associations to individual alleles difficult. HLA typing was unavailable for some donors at each locus, so association tests used only the typed subset. A later analysis reported that several top co-occurrence clusters appeared linked to parvovirus B19, influenza, CMV and Epstein-Barr virus.

Comment on this clone: Its antigen is still unknown. Base qualities are missing; no much larger clone stands one base away.

In total, roughly 710 healthy bone marrow donors made up the cohort. Cohort members were all nominally healthy when sampled, although unrecorded immune exposures were likely present. The donor was CMV seronegative and was included in the group of 352 seronegative cohort members. A peripheral blood sample was provided by each donor, and peripheral blood mononuclear cells were used for TCR beta sequencing. Genomic DNA was extracted from the blood cell samples with the Qiagen DNeasy Blood Extraction Kit. V is pared back by 7 bases and J by 5 bases, with 9 bases lying between the germline termini. The CDR3, from cysteine to phenylalanine, totals 11 residues. Only CDR3 DNA is held: 33 bases, read in frame from base 1. CDR1 DFQATT and CDR2 SNEGSKA are derived from the germline V gene (reference sequence). The library came from the immunoSEQ multiplex PCR assay. The multiplex PCR relied on a mix of 60 forward primers for TCR Vbeta segments and 13 reverse primers for TCR Jbeta segments. The CDR3 region of rearranged TCR beta genes was amplified from genomic DNA by a multiplex PCR assay. The amplified TCR beta libraries were sequenced on the Illumina HiSeq System as 87-base-pair reads. As for the authors' bioinformatics: In a later analysis, roughly 80 million unique TCR beta chains were counted across the 690 or so repertoires, and about 10 million of these chains were shared by at least two donors. A nearest-neighbor algorithm error-corrected the raw reads and collapsed the reads into unique sequences, merging closely related sequences to remove PCR and sequencing errors. V, D and J gene segments were assigned by aligning CDR3 sequences to IMGT reference sequences. For a sequence to be retained, at least a six-nucleotide match to both a V gene segment and a J gene segment was required. A rearrangement was called productive if the CDR3 had no stop codons and remained in frame with V and J, and every other rearrangement was called non-productive. Following IMGT convention, CDR3 was defined as the stretch from the second conserved V-encoded cysteine up to the conserved J-encoded phenylalanine. In an earlier analysis of 550 to 650 of the donors, sequences lacking an unambiguous match to a single V gene segment were excluded. In an earlier analysis of a few hundred of the donors, a V segment was called functional when productive rearrangements were above 56.7%, and segregating when the standard deviation between donors exceeded 5%. A statistical classification framework was built to diagnose cytomegalovirus status from the catalog of TCR beta chain sequences. V and J gene assignment, in a later analysis, came from comparing TCR nucleotide sequences with IMGT/GENE-DB human TR gene sequences. A later analysis assigned CDR3 sequences and most-parsimonious VDJ recombination scenarios with the TCRdist pipeline. A later analysis defined each TCR beta chain by its CDR3 amino acid sequence plus V-gene family, and excluded reads lacking a unique V-gene family. In a later analysis, fewer than 600 highly shared, low-generation-probability nucleotide sequences were removed to address suspected cross-contamination and a sequencing artifact. In a later analysis, a clonal expansion index for each public chain was calculated from normalized within-repertoire ranks of inferred template counts. In a later analysis, generation probabilities were computed using a VDJ recombination model fitted to out-of-frame rearrangements, and the results were checked against IGoR. In a later analysis, hypergeometric tests were used to score TCR-TCR, TCR-HLA and TCR-CMV co-occurrence, with a repertoire-size bias correction applied to TCR pairs. A later analysis estimated false discovery rates by permuting HLA or CMV assignments 20 times. A later analysis grouped co-occurring TCRs with DBSCAN, adding TCRdist sequence similarity when clustering within HLA-allele-positive subsets. Repertoires with fewer than 30,000 or more than 120,000 public chains were left out of co-occurrence clustering, as were roughly five repertoires with anomalous nucleotide sharing. TCRdb provides this immuneACCESS table in a form limited to in-frame rearrangements. Some clones are lacking; in checked studies, under half of them reflect an unresolved V gene, and why the rest are absent is not known. V and J calls and clone size are those listed in that table; D and trimming were worked out from the DNA. Across this sample there are roughly 110,000 clones, with roughly four fifths seen only once. The top ten constitute 1.5% to 2% of the sample.

The sequenced sample was PBMCs. The receptor was derived from a man aged 50 to 60 in good health and CMV-seronegative. The sequence is built from TRBV20-1 and TRBJ1-5, and possibly TRBD1, on 6 matching bases. This receptor has the CDR3 CSVQGHQPQHF. The DNA sequence is given as TGCAGTGTACAGGGACATCAGCCCCAGCATTTT.